This T cell receptor (beta chain) was sequenced in a study of blood T cell repertoires in COVID-19. The overall study: There were acute and convalescent COVID-19 samples, and they came from the United States, Italy and Spain.

Authors' data handling: Counts of nucleated cells, estimated from reference gene primer amplification, were obtained. TCRdb's table, derived via immunoSEQ multiplex PCR, lists solely in-frame clones and lacks some. The V and J calls and the clone size are those of that table, but D and trimming were determined from the DNA. The sample shows roughly 80,000 clones, more than 70% of them seen only once. The V and J ends lost 10 bases and 5 bases respectively, with 18 bases between them. The length of the CDR3 is 14 residues. The germline gives CDR1 PRHDT, CDR2 FYEKMQ (reference sequence). Input material: peripheral blood. The chain recombines TRBV13 with TRBJ2-1, with TRBD2 as a possible D gene (7 bases). This receptor was taken from a man in his sixties with active or convalescent COVID-19. The CDR3 nucleotides are TGTGCCACCAGAGAGAGGGGGGGCCACAATGAGCAGTTCTTC. This gives the protein CATRERGGHNEQFF.